This T cell receptor (beta chain) appears in the sequencing data of a study of blood T cells in healthy people across ages. About the study: Through template switching, about one barcoded beta molecule was captured per two T cells, as measured in model experiments.

It was with a sample-barcoded 5' primer and a J-beta primer mix that a second PCR of roughly 6 to 12 cycles was run. MiXCR was run by TCRdb on the 5' RACE reads, yielding one entry per CDR3 protein. The repertoire holds about 1.4 million distinct CDR3 sequences, around 59% seen once, with 6.7% in the top ten. With respect to this clonotype: What it recognizes is unknown.

Whole-study findings and limits: Compared with aged donors, long-lived donors showed fewer expanded clones, suggesting selection. Naive and antigen-experienced cells could not be conclusively compared, given unsorted PBMCs.

This CDR3 region has 15 residues. Germline CDR1 SGDLS, CDR2 YYNGEE. V shed 2 bases and J 6 bases; nucleotides not matched to a gene: 7. The sample comprised blood. The source of this sequence is a man aged 18 to 30 in good health. The J gene is TRBJ2-1, the V gene TRBV9; 8 bases agree with TRBD2. CDR3 DNA: TGTGCCAGCAGCGTGAGGACTAGCAGCGGCAATGAGCAGTTCTTC. It is translated as CASSVRTSSGNEQFF.